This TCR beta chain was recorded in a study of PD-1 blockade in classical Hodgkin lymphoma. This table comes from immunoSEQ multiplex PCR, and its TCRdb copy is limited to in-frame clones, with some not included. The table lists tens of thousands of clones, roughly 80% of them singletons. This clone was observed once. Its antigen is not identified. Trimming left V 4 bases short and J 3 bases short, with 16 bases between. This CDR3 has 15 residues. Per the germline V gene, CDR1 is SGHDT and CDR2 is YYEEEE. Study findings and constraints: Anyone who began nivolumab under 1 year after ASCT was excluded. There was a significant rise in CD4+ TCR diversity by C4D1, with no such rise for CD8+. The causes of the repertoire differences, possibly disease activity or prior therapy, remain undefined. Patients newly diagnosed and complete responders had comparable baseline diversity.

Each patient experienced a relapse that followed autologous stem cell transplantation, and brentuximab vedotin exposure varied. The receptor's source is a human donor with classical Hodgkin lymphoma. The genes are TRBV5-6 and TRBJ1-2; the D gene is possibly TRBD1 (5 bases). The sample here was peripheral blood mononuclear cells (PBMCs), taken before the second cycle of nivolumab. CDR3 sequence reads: CASSPVSGGDYGYTF. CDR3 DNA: TGTGCCAGCAGCCCTGTTTCGGGAGGGGACTATGGCTACACCTTC. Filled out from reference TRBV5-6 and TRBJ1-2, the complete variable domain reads DAGVTQSPTHLIKTRGQQVTLRCSPKSGHDTVSWYQQALGQGPQFIFQYYEEEERQRGNFPDRFSGHQFPNYSSELNVNALLLGDSALYLCASSPVSGGDYGYTFGSGTRLTVV.